This entry concerns a single T cell receptor beta chain. Its target is unknown. The PCR was carried out with 60 Vbeta primers and 13 Jbeta primers. Sequenced by immunoSEQ multiplex PCR; TCRdb stores in-frame clones only, minus some. The sample records 150,000 to 170,000 clones, around 79% being singletons. The source of the sample is a study of cytomegalovirus exposure and HLA in healthy donors. Study-wide findings and caveats: The study carried out a later analysis of TCR beta sequences. It associated around 17,000 of them with specific HLA alleles at a false discovery rate of 0.05. Within an earlier analysis, most TCR beta V segments proved productive either about 87% or about 30% of the time.

Germline CDR1 is SGHVS and CDR2 is FQNEAQ. Trimming cost V 5 bases and J 8 bases; bases outside gene matches: 12. CDR3 size: 15 residues. The V gene is TRBV7-8, the J gene TRBJ2-1; 7 bases map to TRBD2. Sequencing used PBMCs. This clonotype was obtained from a man aged 30 to 39 in good health and CMV-seropositive. The CDR3 nucleotides are TGTGCCAGCAGCCAGGGACTACGTCTTTCCGATGAGCAGTTCTTC. Protein sequence: CASSQGLRLSDEQFF.